The 9 T cell receptor beta chains reported below all come from one sample, sequenced in a study of post-analysis software for immune sequencing data. Study findings and constraints: About 5 TRBV segments were significantly more frequent in patients than in controls. TRBV5-6, TRBV5-1 and TRBV20-1 were among these segments.

For these receptors, no antigen is known. Unique molecular identifiers were carried by the TCR beta cDNA libraries. TCRdb reprocessed the PCR reads with MiXCR, giving one entry per CDR3 protein. This sample carries hundreds of thousands of distinct CDR3 sequences, roughly 30% of them seen once, and the ten largest clones take 13%. Material for sequencing was blood. Receptors originate from a girl aged 10-17 years with multiple sclerosis.

This clonotype was seen a handful of times. The rearrangement links TRBV20-1 to TRBJ2-7, with 14 bases identical to TRBD2. Germline V gene lookup returns CDR1 DFQATT and CDR2 SNEGSKA (reference sequence). Trimming took 3 bases from V and 3 from J; bases not matched to a gene: 7. The CDR3 extends over 16 amino acids. In nucleotides, the CDR3 is TGCAGTGCTAGCCGACCGGGACTAGCGGGGGTCTACGAGCAGTACTTC. This encodes CSASRPGLAGVYEQYF.

The chain is built from TRBV7-9 and TRBJ2-3; the D is unclear. Germline lookup yields CDR1 SEHNR and CDR2 FQNEAQ (reference sequence). This CDR3 has 15 residues. V lost 1 base and J lost 0, with 8 bases in between. The CDR3 DNA reads TGTGCCAGCAGCTTAGTCGGCAGCAGCACAGATACGCAGTATTTT. Its protein is CASSLVGSSTDTQYF.

The V and J genes are TRBV27 and TRBJ2-1; D not resolved. With 8 bases removed from V and 4 bases from J, the gap between germline ends came to 15 bases. CDR3 size: 14 residues. The germline gives CDR1 MNHEY, CDR2 SMNVEV (reference sequence). CDR3 nucleotide sequence: TGTGCCAGCCGTCCGGGCCGCAGTTACAATGAGCAGTTCTTC. The encoded protein is CASRPGRSYNEQFF.

CDR3 DNA: TGCGCCAGCAGCCCCGCGGGGACTGACGAACTGTATTTT. The encoded protein is CASSPAGTDELYF. V and J are TRBV4-3 and TRBJ2-3; the D gene is possibly TRBD2 (6 bases). The CDR3 runs to 13 residues. V lost 4 bases, J lost 14 bases, and 19 bases lay in between. Germline-derived CDR1 and CDR2 are LGHNA and YSLEER.

This chain uses TRBV12-3 or TRBV12-4 with TRBJ1-5; D gene uncertain. V dropped 5 bases and J dropped 6 bases, with 8 bases sitting between them. CDR3 length: 12 residues. DNA of the CDR3: TGTGCCAGCAGTCGCTGGATTCAGCCCCAGCATTTT. Its translation: CASSRWIQPQHF.

J is TRBJ1-2 and V is TRBV13; 10 bases align to TRBD1. The CDR3 covers 15 residues. V shed 2 bases and J 8 bases; nucleotides not matched to a gene: 8. Germline V lookup: CDR1 PRHDT, CDR2 FYEKMQ (reference sequence). The CDR3 DNA reads TGTGCCAGCAGCTTAAGGACAGGGGGGCACCTCGGCTACACCTTC. Translated, it gives CASSLRTGGHLGYTF.

This clonotype was detected a few times. The chain combines TRBV5-5 with TRBJ2-7; 10 bases map to TRBD1. The ends lost 4 bases at V and 6 bases at J; junction bases unmatched: 7. This CDR3 is built from 14 residues. CDR1 and CDR2 from the germline V gene are SGHKS and YYEKEE (reference sequence). CDR3: CASSPDRGLREQYF. CDR3 nucleotides: TGTGCCAGCAGCCCTGACAGGGGGCTGCGCGAGCAGTACTTC.

In the case of this clonotype: A junction end diverges from the germline sequence, so it may reflect a read error. CDR3 residues: CASSLVSGGTDAQYF. The CDR3 nucleotides are TGTGCCAGCAGTTTAGTGAGTGGGGGAACAGATGCGCAATATTTT. The genes are TRBV12-3 or TRBV12-4 and TRBJ2-3; D might be TRBD1 or TRBD2, each matching 5 bases. The CDR3 has 15 amino acids.

This clonotype was picked up one time. The chain employs TRBV28 and TRBJ2-3; 15 nucleotides align to TRBD2. CDR3 length: 17 amino acids. Germline V gives CDR1 MDHEN, CDR2 SYDVKM. V gave up 5 bases and J gave up 2 bases; unmatched junction bases: 5. As DNA, the CDR3 is TGTGCCAGCAGTCCCTGGACTAGCGGGGGGGACACAGATACGCAGTATTTT. Amino acids: CASSPWTSGGDTDTQYF.